The rows below give T cell receptor beta chains drawn from one sample of a study of OX40 agonist ivuxolimab in advanced cancers. Some clones are missing from TCRdb's copy, which holds only in-frame ones; the method was immunoSEQ multiplex PCR. Of over 95,000 clones detected, 90% to 95% appear once; the ten largest clones hold 0.25% to 0.35%. The specimen comprised CD4+ or CD8+ T cells sorted from blood, sampled in a trial of the OX40 agonist ivuxolimab. The receptors here all came from an adult with an advanced solid tumor such as melanoma, head and neck, liver or kidney cancer. Both conserved end residues are part of each CDR3. The order of the fields is CDR3 length, V gene, D gene, J gene, clone size, CDR3 DNA, CDR3 protein. D genes are given only for firm matches. Rows may omit the clone size; those that give it use once, few, many or a size class.

cdr3_length: 14; v_call: TRBV4-1; d_call: TRBD2; j_call: TRBJ2-7; clone_size: -; cdr3_nt: TGCGCCAGCAGCCAAGGACTAGCCCCCTACGAGCAGTACTTC; cdr3_aa: CASSQGLAPYEQYF
cdr3_length: 16; v_call: TRBV28; d_call: TRBD2; j_call: TRBJ2-1; clone_size: once; cdr3_nt: TGTGCCAGCAGTCCCCGGGCGGGAGCAGGGCCTAATGAGCAGTTCTTC; cdr3_aa: CASSPRAGAGPNEQFF
cdr3_length: 17; v_call: TRBV23-1; d_call: -; j_call: TRBJ2-3; clone_size: -; cdr3_nt: TGCGCCAGCAGTCAATGGGCCCCTACCGGGGGCGCAGATACGCAGTATTTT; cdr3_aa: CASSQWAPTGGADTQYF
cdr3_length: 14; v_call: TRBV11-2; d_call: TRBD2; j_call: TRBJ2-1; clone_size: -; cdr3_nt: TGTGCCAGCAGCACTAGCGGAAGCTACAATGAGCAGTTCTTC; cdr3_aa: CASSTSGSYNEQFF
cdr3_length: 13; v_call: TRBV7-9; d_call: -; j_call: TRBJ1-1; clone_size: -; cdr3_nt: TGTGCCAGCAGCTCGGAGGTAGGCACTGAAGCTTTCTTT; cdr3_aa: CASSSEVGTEAFF
cdr3_length: 14; v_call: TRBV5-1; d_call: -; j_call: TRBJ2-2; clone_size: -; cdr3_nt: TGCGCCAGCAGCTTGGCCGGTAGCACCGGGGAGCTGTTTTTT; cdr3_aa: CASSLAGSTGELFF
cdr3_length: 12; v_call: TRBV11-2; d_call: -; j_call: TRBJ2-7; clone_size: once; cdr3_nt: TGTGCCAGCAGCTTATCAGGGTACGAGCAGTACTTC; cdr3_aa: CASSLSGYEQYF
cdr3_length: 13; v_call: TRBV7-2; d_call: -; j_call: TRBJ2-1; clone_size: -; cdr3_nt: TGTGCCAGCAGCTTAGCGCGGGGTGGTGAGCAGTTCTTC; cdr3_aa: CASSLARGGEQFF
cdr3_length: 13; v_call: TRBV7-3; d_call: -; j_call: TRBJ2-2; clone_size: -; cdr3_nt: TGTGCCAGCAGCCCGACGAACACCGGGGAGCTGTTTTTT; cdr3_aa: CASSPTNTGELFF
cdr3_length: 15; v_call: TRBV19; d_call: TRBD1; j_call: TRBJ2-7; clone_size: -; cdr3_nt: TGTGCCAGTAGTATGGGAGGACAGGGGGCTGACGAGCAGTACTTC; cdr3_aa: CASSMGGQGADEQYF
cdr3_length: 15; v_call: TRBV28; d_call: -; j_call: TRBJ1-2; clone_size: -; cdr3_nt: TGTGCCAGCATAGGAGGGGCCGCCAACAACTATGGCTACACCTTC; cdr3_aa: CASIGGAANNYGYTF
cdr3_length: 13; v_call: TRBV28; d_call: TRBD1; j_call: TRBJ2-1; clone_size: -; cdr3_nt: TGTGCCAGCAGGACAGGGACCTACAATGAGCAGTTCTTC; cdr3_aa: CASRTGTYNEQFF
cdr3_length: 14; v_call: TRBV7-2; d_call: -; j_call: TRBJ2-1; clone_size: -; cdr3_nt: TGTGCCAGCAGCTTATCAGGGGTGGGCAATGAGCAGTTCTTC; cdr3_aa: CASSLSGVGNEQFF
cdr3_length: 15; v_call: TRBV5-5; d_call: -; j_call: TRBJ1-2; clone_size: -; cdr3_nt: TGTGCCAGCAGCTTGGCCATCGGGGGAGATTATGGCTACACCTTC; cdr3_aa: CASSLAIGGDYGYTF
cdr3_length: 12; v_call: TRBV2; d_call: -; j_call: TRBJ2-7; clone_size: -; cdr3_nt: TGTGCCAGCAGTGAACTCTTCCACGAGCAGTACTTC; cdr3_aa: CASSELFHEQYF
cdr3_length: 18; v_call: TRBV15; d_call: -; j_call: TRBJ2-5; clone_size: once; cdr3_nt: TGTGCCACCAGCAGAGCCTCCAGAGGTCGAGCGAGGGGAGAGACCCAGTACTTC; cdr3_aa: CATSRASRGRARGETQYF
cdr3_length: 14; v_call: TRBV4-2; d_call: -; j_call: TRBJ2-7; clone_size: -; cdr3_nt: TGTGCCAGCAGCCAGGCAGGAGATTCCTACGAGCAGTACTTC; cdr3_aa: CASSQAGDSYEQYF
cdr3_length: 15; v_call: TRBV11-2; d_call: -; j_call: TRBJ2-7; clone_size: once; cdr3_nt: TGTGCCAGCAGCTTAGCCCCTGACAGTAACTACGAGCAGTACTTC; cdr3_aa: CASSLAPDSNYEQYF
cdr3_length: 14; v_call: TRBV11-2; d_call: -; j_call: TRBJ1-1; clone_size: few; cdr3_nt: TGTGCCAGCAGCTGGAGACATCTGGACACTGAAGCTTTCTTT; cdr3_aa: CASSWRHLDTEAFF
cdr3_length: 17; v_call: TRBV14; d_call: TRBD1; j_call: TRBJ1-4; clone_size: few; cdr3_nt: TGTGCCAGCAGCCAAGATAAGCGGACAGGGTGGAATGAAAAACTGTTTTTT; cdr3_aa: CASSQDKRTGWNEKLFF
cdr3_length: 17; v_call: TRBV19; d_call: TRBD2; j_call: TRBJ2-3; clone_size: -; cdr3_nt: TGTGCCAGTAGTCCTTCTAGACTAGCGGGAGCCCGGGATACGCAGTATTTT; cdr3_aa: CASSPSRLAGARDTQYF
cdr3_length: 12; v_call: TRBV6-6; d_call: -; j_call: TRBJ2-5; clone_size: -; cdr3_nt: TGTGCCAGCAGTTACTCGATAGAGACCCAGTACTTC; cdr3_aa: CASSYSIETQYF
cdr3_length: 16; v_call: TRBV5-1; d_call: -; j_call: TRBJ2-2; clone_size: -; cdr3_nt: TGCGCCAGCAGCTTCTCCCTAGTGAAGGACACCGGGGAGCTGTTTTTT; cdr3_aa: CASSFSLVKDTGELFF
cdr3_length: 14; v_call: TRBV4-1; d_call: -; j_call: TRBJ1-1; clone_size: -; cdr3_nt: TGCGCCAGCAGCCAAGATCGGGGACGGGCTGAAGCTTTCTTT; cdr3_aa: CASSQDRGRAEAFF
cdr3_length: 15; v_call: TRBV7-2; d_call: TRBD1; j_call: TRBJ2-1; clone_size: -; cdr3_nt: TGTGCCAGCAGTTCCGGGACAGGGACCTACAATGAGCAGTTCTTC; cdr3_aa: CASSSGTGTYNEQFF
cdr3_length: 15; v_call: TRBV2; d_call: -; j_call: TRBJ2-3; clone_size: -; cdr3_nt: TGTGCCAGCAGTGGGTGGGGGGGGCTAACAGATACGCAGTATTTT; cdr3_aa: CASSGWGGLTDTQYF
cdr3_length: 15; v_call: TRBV6-6; d_call: TRBD1; j_call: TRBJ2-7; clone_size: -; cdr3_nt: TGTGCCAGCAGTTACTCCAGACAGGGGGCGAACGAGCAGTACTTC; cdr3_aa: CASSYSRQGANEQYF
cdr3_length: 15; v_call: TRBV15; d_call: TRBD1; j_call: TRBJ2-5; clone_size: -; cdr3_nt: TGTGCCACCAGCTACCGACAGGGTGGCTGGGAGACCCAGTACTTC; cdr3_aa: CATSYRQGGWETQYF
cdr3_length: 16; v_call: TRBV7-2; d_call: -; j_call: TRBJ2-1; clone_size: -; cdr3_nt: TGTGCCAGCAGCTTAGCAGGGGGGTTTTCCTACAATGAGCAGTTCTTC; cdr3_aa: CASSLAGGFSYNEQFF
cdr3_length: 14; v_call: TRBV7-3; d_call: TRBD2; j_call: TRBJ2-3; clone_size: -; cdr3_nt: TGTGCCAGCAGCTTAGGGACTACGGCAGATACGCAGTATTTT; cdr3_aa: CASSLGTTADTQYF
cdr3_length: 15; v_call: TRBV23-1; d_call: -; j_call: TRBJ2-7; clone_size: -; cdr3_nt: TGCGCCAGCAGTCAATCAGGAGTTCCCCACTACGAGCAGTACTTC; cdr3_aa: CASSQSGVPHYEQYF
cdr3_length: 15; v_call: TRBV2; d_call: -; j_call: TRBJ1-6; clone_size: -; cdr3_nt: TGTGCCAGCGGGGGCAGGGTCCCCTATAATTCACCCCTCCACTTT; cdr3_aa: CASGGRVPYNSPLHF
cdr3_length: 11; v_call: TRBV6-1; d_call: -; j_call: TRBJ1-4; clone_size: -; cdr3_nt: TGTGCCAGCAAGGTTCGAGAAAAACTGTTTTTT; cdr3_aa: CASKVREKLFF
cdr3_length: 15; v_call: TRBV18; d_call: TRBD1; j_call: TRBJ2-3; clone_size: -; cdr3_nt: TGTGCCAGCTCACCCGGACAGGGTGGTAGGGATACGCAGTATTTT; cdr3_aa: CASSPGQGGRDTQYF
cdr3_length: 15; v_call: TRBV6-5; d_call: TRBD2; j_call: TRBJ2-7; clone_size: -; cdr3_nt: TGTGCCAGCAGCCCCCGGGCTAGCGGGAGGCGCGAGCAGTACTTC; cdr3_aa: CASSPRASGRREQYF
cdr3_length: 18; v_call: TRBV15; d_call: -; j_call: TRBJ2-4; clone_size: -; cdr3_nt: TGTGCCACCAGCAGAGATGAGGGAGACAGGTCACATCTAAACATTCAGTACTTC; cdr3_aa: CATSRDEGDRSHLNIQYF
cdr3_length: 11; v_call: TRBV5-4; d_call: -; j_call: TRBJ2-3; clone_size: -; cdr3_nt: TGTGCCAGCAGCTCGGGACCAGGGTGGTATTTT; cdr3_aa: CASSSGPGWYF
cdr3_length: 14; v_call: TRBV7-9; d_call: -; j_call: TRBJ2-7; clone_size: once; cdr3_nt: TGTGCCAGCGCCCCCGGGAGCGGCCCAGAGGAGCAGTACTTC; cdr3_aa: CASAPGSGPEEQYF
cdr3_length: 14; v_call: TRBV7-2; d_call: TRBD1; j_call: TRBJ1-5; clone_size: -; cdr3_nt: TGTGCCAGCAGGGACAGGGGACGCAATCAGCCCCAGCATTTT; cdr3_aa: CASRDRGRNQPQHF
cdr3_length: 14; v_call: TRBV6-5; d_call: TRBD2; j_call: TRBJ2-3; clone_size: -; cdr3_nt: TGTGCCAGCAGCAAGCGGGAGTCCACAGATACGCAGTATTTT; cdr3_aa: CASSKRESTDTQYF
cdr3_length: 21; v_call: TRBV12-2; d_call: -; j_call: TRBJ2-2; clone_size: -; cdr3_nt: TGTGCAAGTCGCTTAATGGGGGAAACTAGCGGGAGGGCTTTAACCACCGGGGAGCTGTTTTTT; cdr3_aa: CASRLMGETSGRALTTGELFF
cdr3_length: 15; v_call: TRBV4-2; d_call: -; j_call: TRBJ1-5; clone_size: -; cdr3_nt: TGTGCCAGCAGCCAAGATCCCTATAGCAATCAGCCCCAGCATTTT; cdr3_aa: CASSQDPYSNQPQHF
cdr3_length: 16; v_call: TRBV19; d_call: TRBD1; j_call: TRBJ1-5; clone_size: -; cdr3_nt: TGTGCCAGTAGAGACATGACAGGGGTCGGGAATCAGCCCCAGCATTTT; cdr3_aa: CASRDMTGVGNQPQHF
cdr3_length: 15; v_call: TRBV6-5; d_call: -; j_call: TRBJ1-1; clone_size: once; cdr3_nt: TGTGCCAGCAGTCGCGCAAAGGGACCCTACACTGAAGCTTTCTTT; cdr3_aa: CASSRAKGPYTEAFF
cdr3_length: 17; v_call: TRBV5-1; d_call: TRBD2; j_call: TRBJ2-3; clone_size: -; cdr3_nt: TGCGCCAGCAGCTTGGGCCGGACTAGCGGGAGCACAGATACGCAGTATTTT; cdr3_aa: CASSLGRTSGSTDTQYF
cdr3_length: 11; v_call: TRBV11-1; d_call: -; j_call: TRBJ1-1; clone_size: -; cdr3_nt: TGTGCCAGCAAGGGGTACACTGAAGCTTTCTTT; cdr3_aa: CASKGYTEAFF
cdr3_length: 16; v_call: TRBV5-5; d_call: -; j_call: TRBJ2-1; clone_size: -; cdr3_nt: TGTGCCAGCAGCTTGGGTCGGGGCGGCTCCTACAATGAGCAGTTCTTC; cdr3_aa: CASSLGRGGSYNEQFF
cdr3_length: 18; v_call: TRBV28; d_call: TRBD2; j_call: TRBJ2-1; clone_size: -; cdr3_nt: TGTGCCAGCGGAGGGACTAGCGGGAGGGTGGGCTCCTACAATGAGCAGTTCTTC; cdr3_aa: CASGGTSGRVGSYNEQFF
cdr3_length: 15; v_call: TRBV4-3; d_call: TRBD1; j_call: TRBJ2-1; clone_size: -; cdr3_nt: TGCGCCAGCAGCCCCGGGACAGGGTTCTACAATGAGCAGTTCTTC; cdr3_aa: CASSPGTGFYNEQFF
cdr3_length: 17; v_call: TRBV6-1; d_call: -; j_call: TRBJ2-3; clone_size: -; cdr3_nt: TGTGCCAGCAGTGAAGAGGTGGACTATCCCTTCACAGATACGCAGTATTTT; cdr3_aa: CASSEEVDYPFTDTQYF
cdr3_length: 16; v_call: TRBV9; d_call: -; j_call: TRBJ2-7; clone_size: once; cdr3_nt: TGTGCCAGCAGCGTCGGCATATCAGGAGGGTCCTACGAGCAGTACTTC; cdr3_aa: CASSVGISGGSYEQYF
cdr3_length: 12; v_call: TRBV5-1; d_call: -; j_call: TRBJ2-7; clone_size: -; cdr3_nt: TGCGCCAGCAGCCTTAGCTCCTACGAGCAGTACTTC; cdr3_aa: CASSLSSYEQYF
cdr3_length: 15; v_call: TRBV5-1; d_call: TRBD1; j_call: TRBJ1-2; clone_size: once; cdr3_nt: TGCGCCAGCAGCTTAACAGGGGACGCCAACTATGGCTACACCTTC; cdr3_aa: CASSLTGDANYGYTF
cdr3_length: 18; v_call: TRBV28; d_call: -; j_call: TRBJ1-3; clone_size: -; cdr3_nt: TGTGCCAGCCCACCTCGTGGTGGGGGCCCGAGTGGTGGAAACACCATATATTTT; cdr3_aa: CASPPRGGGPSGGNTIYF
cdr3_length: 13; v_call: TRBV6-5; d_call: -; j_call: TRBJ2-2; clone_size: medium-sized; cdr3_nt: TGTGCCAGCGAGGGAGTGGGGGCCGGGGAGCTGTTTTTT; cdr3_aa: CASEGVGAGELFF